This T cell receptor beta chain emerged from a study of blood T cell repertoires in COVID-19. As for the study in general: Specimens from acute and convalescent COVID-19 originated in the United States, Italy and Spain. Sample material is recorded as cDNA or gDNA derived from T cells, B-cell-depleted T cells, or PBMCs.

Original data processing: By means of reference gene primer amplification, nucleated cell counts were estimated. The table came from immunoSEQ multiplex PCR; TCRdb's copy has only in-frame clones and leaves some out. Clone size and V and J calls were adopted from that table, with D and trimming inferred from the DNA. The sample includes 250,000 or so clones, 70% to 90% of them seen just once. With 6 bases removed from V and 2 bases from J, the gap between germline ends came to 10 bases. CDR1 MNHEY and CDR2 SVGAGI come from the germline V gene. There are 13 residues in the CDR3. Exposed study participants had met a COVID-19 case within 2 weeks before entry.

The sequence was obtained from a man over 45 who had been exposed to COVID-19. The chain recombines TRBV6-5 with TRBJ1-2; D is ambiguous. The sequencing sample was made of PBMCs or T cells enriched from blood (not recorded which). CDR3 amino acids: CASRHDKNYGYTF. The CDR3 bases are TGTGCCAGCAGACATGACAAGAACTATGGCTACACCTTC.